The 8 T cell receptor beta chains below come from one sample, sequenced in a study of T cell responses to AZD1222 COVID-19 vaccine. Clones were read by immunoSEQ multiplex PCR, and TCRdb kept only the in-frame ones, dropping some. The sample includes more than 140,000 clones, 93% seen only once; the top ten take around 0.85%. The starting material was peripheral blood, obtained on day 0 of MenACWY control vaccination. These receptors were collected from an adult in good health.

The DNA for the CDR3 is TGTGCCAGCAGCCAAGTTATAGCTAGCGGGAGCCGGATTGAGCAGTTCTTC. Encoded protein: CASSQVIASGSRIEQFF. The rearrangement joins TRBV3-1 (or the pseudogene TRBV3-2) to TRBJ2-1; 10 nucleotides agree with TRBD2. Germline-derived CDR1 and CDR2 are LGHDT and YNNKEL (reference sequence). This CDR3 has 17 residues. V gave up 1 base and J gave up 9 bases; unmatched junction bases: 12.

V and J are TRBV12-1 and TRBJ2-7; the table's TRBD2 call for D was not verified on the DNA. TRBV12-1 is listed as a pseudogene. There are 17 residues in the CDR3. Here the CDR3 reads CASSPGGALAGSYEQYF. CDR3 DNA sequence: TGTGCCAGCAGTCCCGGAGGGGCACTAGCGGGGAGCTACGAGCAGTACTTC.

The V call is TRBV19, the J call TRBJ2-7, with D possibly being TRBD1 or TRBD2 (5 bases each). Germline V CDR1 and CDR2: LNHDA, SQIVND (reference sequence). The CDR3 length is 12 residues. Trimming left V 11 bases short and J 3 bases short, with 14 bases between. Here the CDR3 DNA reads TGTGCCGTGGGGACGGGAATCTACGAGCAGTACTTC. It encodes CAVGTGIYEQYF.

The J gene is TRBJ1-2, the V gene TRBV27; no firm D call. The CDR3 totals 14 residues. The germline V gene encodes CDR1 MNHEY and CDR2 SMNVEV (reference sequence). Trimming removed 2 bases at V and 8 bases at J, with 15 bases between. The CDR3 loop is CASSLPWTAAGYTF. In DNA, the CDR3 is TGTGCCAGCAGTTTACCGTGGACGGCAGCGGGCTACACCTTC.

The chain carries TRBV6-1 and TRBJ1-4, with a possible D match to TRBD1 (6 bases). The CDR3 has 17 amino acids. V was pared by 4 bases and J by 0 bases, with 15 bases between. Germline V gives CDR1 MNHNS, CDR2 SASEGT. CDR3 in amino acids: CASSGTLRTATNEKLFF. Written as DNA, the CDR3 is TGTGCCAGCAGTGGAACCCTTCGGACAGCAACTAATGAAAAACTGTTTTTT.

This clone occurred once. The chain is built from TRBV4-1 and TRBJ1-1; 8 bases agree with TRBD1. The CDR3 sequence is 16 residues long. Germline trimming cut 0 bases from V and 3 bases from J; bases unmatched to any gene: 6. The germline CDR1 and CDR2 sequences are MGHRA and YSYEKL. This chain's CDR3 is CASSQDRYRGDTEAFF. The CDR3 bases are TGCGCCAGCAGCCAAGATCGTTACAGGGGGGACACTGAAGCTTTCTTT.

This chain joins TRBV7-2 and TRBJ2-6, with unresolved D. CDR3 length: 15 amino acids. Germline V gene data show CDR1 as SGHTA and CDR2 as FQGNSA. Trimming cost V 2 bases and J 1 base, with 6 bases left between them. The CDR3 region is CASSLLLSGANVLTF. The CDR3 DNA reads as TGTGCCAGCAGCTTACTTCTGTCTGGGGCCAACGTCCTGACTTTC.

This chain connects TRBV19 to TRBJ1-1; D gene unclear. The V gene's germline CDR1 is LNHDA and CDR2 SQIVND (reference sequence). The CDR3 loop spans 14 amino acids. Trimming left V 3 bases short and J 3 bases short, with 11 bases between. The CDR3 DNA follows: TGTGCCAGTAGTATTGAAGGGTTGGACACTGAAGCTTTCTTT. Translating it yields CASSIEGLDTEAFF.